Listed here are 9 T cell receptor beta chains from one sample, sequenced in a study of glioma-infiltrating T cells listed by TCRdb under 2016. The reads were generated on an Illumina MiSeq. TCR alpha and beta CDR3 regions were amplified with the iRepertoire nested amplicon-rescue multiplex PCR (arm-PCR) platform from RNA. Starting from the raw public reads, TCRdb applied fastp trimming at Q25, assembled clones with MiXCR and retained in-frame beta chains. All rows with the same CDR3 protein become a single entry with the most common DNA and genes. The sample records more than 110,000 distinct CDR3 sequences, about two fifths of which are singletons. The top ten clonotypes cover roughly 20% of the sample. The sample consisted of glioma tissue, nonneoplastic brain tissue, or PBMCs (not recorded which). Receptor source: a human donor with low-grade glioma or glioblastoma, undergoing nonglioma brain surgery, or in good health (not recorded which).

This chain joins TRBV19 and TRBJ1-2; 7 bases align to TRBD1. V gave up 6 bases and J gave up 4 bases; unmatched junction bases: 5. Germline CDR1 is LNHDA and CDR2 is SQIVND (reference sequence). The CDR3 runs 13 residues. The CDR3 DNA follows: TGTGCCAGTAGCCCAGGACAGGTCTATGGCTACACCTTC. Translated, it gives CASSPGQVYGYTF.

This chain joins TRBV10-3 and TRBJ2-1; 16 bases agree with TRBD2. The CDR3 is made up of 16 amino acids. The germline V gene has CDR1 ENHRY and CDR2 SYGVKD. After removal of 4 bases from V and 10 bases from J, the junction contained 7 bases not matched to a gene. The CDR3 DNA sequence: TGTGCCATCAGTGCGGGACTAGCGGGAGGGCCCCGAGAGCAGTTCTTC. This sequence encodes CAISAGLAGGPREQFF.

The chain uses TRBV9 and TRBJ2-1; D gene unclear. Trimming pared 0 bases from V and 10 bases from J, leaving 11 bases between. Germline V gene lookup returns CDR1 SGDLS and CDR2 YYNGEE. The CDR3 covers 13 residues. CDR3 coding DNA: TGTGCCAGCAGCGTAGGCAAGGCTGCGGAGCAGTTCTTC. Translated: CASSVGKAAEQFF. Full variable domain (missing parts from reference TRBV9 and TRBJ2-1): DSGVTQTPKHLITATGQRVTLRCSPRSGDLSVYWYQQSLDQGLQFLIQYYNGEERAKGNILERFSAQQFPDLHSELNLSSLELGDSALYFCASSVGKAAEQFFGPGTRLTVL.

This clonotype was recorded once. Germline and junction disagree at one end, which may indicate a read error. The genes are TRBV6-1 and TRBJ1-1; 12 nucleotides match TRBD1. The CDR3 has 16 residues. CDR1 is MNHNS, CDR2 SASEGT, per germline. As DNA, the CDR3 is TGTGCCATCAGTGCCGGGACAGGGGGCGTTAACACTGAAGCTTTCTTT. It specifies CAISAGTGGVNTEAFF.

The V gene is TRBV7-2, the J gene TRBJ2-7, with a possible D match to TRBD2 (5 bases). CDR1 and CDR2 from the germline V gene are SGHTA and FQGNSA. The CDR3 runs 13 residues. V was clipped by 8 bases and J by 2 bases, with 13 bases between them. The CDR3 sequence: CASAEAVAYEQYF. CDR3 in DNA: TGTGCCAGCGCCGAAGCGGTCGCCTACGAGCAGTACTTC.

This clonotype was counted a few times. CDR3 residues: CASSDAENIQYF. The CDR3 DNA reads as TGTGCCAGCAGTGACGCCGAAAACATTCAGTACTTC. V gene TRBV6-1 combines with J gene TRBJ2-4, with D hard to call. The germline V gene encodes CDR1 MNHNS and CDR2 SASEGT. This CDR3 contains 12 residues. The ends were cut back, 3 bases at V and 5 bases at J, with 5 bases in the middle.

The chain joins TRBV15 to TRBJ2-7, with TRBD2 matching over 7 bases. V shed 3 bases, J shed 3 bases, and the junction held 5 bases outside the gene matches. CDR3 length: 14 amino acids. Germline V gene lookup returns CDR1 LNHNV and CDR2 YYDKDF (reference sequence). The DNA of the CDR3 is TGTGCCACCAGCAGTCCCGGACTAGACTACGAGCAGTACTTC. Translating gives CATSSPGLDYEQYF.

The chain is built from TRBV20-1 and TRBJ1-1; TRBD1 aligns across 8 bases. The V and J ends lost 1 base and 1 base, in that order; junction bases with no gene match: 5. The CDR3 has 15 amino acids. Germline V gene sequence: CDR1 DFQATT, CDR2 SNEGSKA (reference sequence). The CDR3 spells CSARGTGQANTEAFF. The CDR3 DNA reads TGCAGTGCTAGAGGAACGGGACAGGCGAACACTGAAGCTTTCTTT.

Turning to this clonotype: Just one base apart from a much larger clone, this may be a read error. The chain uses TRBV27 and TRBJ2-1; no clear D. Germline V gene sequence: CDR1 MNHEY, CDR2 SMNVEV (reference sequence). The CDR3 contains 14 residues. CDR3 in amino acids: CASSLYSSYNEKFF. The DNA of the CDR3 is TGTGCCAGCAGTTTATACAGCTCCTACAATGAGAAGTTCTTC.